This entry lists 17 T cell receptor beta chains sequenced from one sample in a study of T-cell reconstitution after alpha-beta-depleted transplantation in children. Unique molecular identifiers were incorporated when the TCRbeta library was constructed. TCRdb re-called the PCR reads through MiXCR, storing one row per CDR3 protein. The data show more than 500,000 distinct CDR3 sequences, about an eighth seen once. The material sequenced was PBMCs, mostly from graft donor cells, taken 180 days after TCRalphabeta/CD19-depleted stem cell transplant. Every receptor here comes from a female patient aged 2-9 years who had a stem cell transplant for aplastic anemia, so the T cells may come from the graft donor.

V usage is TRBV4-2 and J usage is TRBJ2-3; 9 bases fit TRBD1. Germline-derived CDR1 and CDR2 are LGHNA and YNFKEQ. The CDR3 consists of 14 residues. The V segment lost 8 bases and the J segment 3 bases; nucleotides outside the gene matches: 6. The CDR3 DNA reads as TGTGCCAGCGGCCCGGGGACAGGGACAGATACGCAGTATTTT. Translated: CASGPGTGTDTQYF.

At least ten counts were recorded for this clonotype. The V call is TRBV4-3, the J call TRBJ2-1; D call uncertain. There are 17 residues in the CDR3. Trimming took 0 bases from V and 0 from J, leaving 12 bases between them. Germline V gene data show CDR1 as LGHNA and CDR2 as YSLEER. DNA for the CDR3: TGCGCCAGCAGCCAAGACGTTGACCTTCACTCCTACAATGAGCAGTTCTTC. Amino acids: CASSQDVDLHSYNEQFF.

The V and J genes are TRBV7-9 and TRBJ2-5; the D is unclear. The CDR3 sequence is 14 residues long. Per the germline V gene, CDR1 is SEHNR and CDR2 is FQNEAQ (reference sequence). V shed 5 bases and J shed 1 base, with 11 bases lying between them. The CDR3 sequence: CASSPINFQETQYF. The DNA for the CDR3 is TGTGCCAGCAGCCCTATAAACTTCCAAGAGACCCAGTACTTC.

V is TRBV7-2 and J is TRBJ1-2, with D uncertain. The V gene lost 1 base and the J gene lost 5 bases, with 8 bases spanning the gap. The CDR3 runs to 13 residues. CDR1 and CDR2 from the germline V gene are SGHTA and FQGNSA. CDR3 sequence (DNA): TGTGCCAGCAGCTTAGGAAGGAGATATGGCTACACCTTC. Protein: CASSLGRRYGYTF.

The V gene is TRBV4-1, the J gene TRBJ2-7; a possible D gene is TRBD2 (6 bases). Germline CDR1 MGHRA, CDR2 YSYEKL. This CDR3 contains 14 residues. V was pared by 4 bases and J by 3 bases, with 13 bases between. This CDR3 is CASSRAGGDYEQYV. The CDR3 nucleotides read TGCGCCAGCAGCCGGGCCGGGGGAGACTACGAGCAGTACGTC.

CDR3 sequence (DNA): TGTGCCAGCAGCGTAGGTTGGGACAACCTCGCCCGGAACACTGAAGCTTTCTTT. It encodes CASSVGWDNLARNTEAFF. V gene TRBV9 combines with J gene TRBJ1-1; maybe TRBD1 (6 bases). V shed 0 bases and J shed 1 base, with 19 bases lying between them. CDR1 SGDLS and CDR2 YYNGEE come from the germline V gene. This CDR3 spans 18 amino acids.

DNA for the CDR3: TGTGCCAGCAGAAAGACCGTCTCCTACAATGAGCAGTTCTTC. This translates into CASRKTVSYNEQFF. The chain uses TRBV12-3 or TRBV12-4 and TRBJ2-1; D ambiguous. The V end lost 6 bases, the J end lost 0 bases, and 9 bases lay between the germline ends. The CDR3 has 14 amino acids.

The table lists this clonotype with many counts. This chain joins TRBV29-1 and TRBJ2-5; D call uncertain. CDR1 is SQVTM, CDR2 ANQGSEA, per germline. The CDR3 has 12 amino acids. Trimming removed 4 bases at V and 2 bases at J, with 8 bases between. CDR3 amino acids: CSVGAGQETQYF. The CDR3, as DNA: TGCAGCGTTGGGGCCGGTCAAGAGACCCAGTACTTC.

The J gene is TRBJ2-3, the V gene TRBV6-4; TRBD1 matches at 8 bases. After removal of 2 bases from V and 5 bases from J, the junction contained 6 bases not matched to a gene. CDR3 length equals 15 residues. Germline assignment: CDR1 MRHNA and CDR2 SNTAGT. CDR3 sequence: CASSDPGGEGDTQYF. DNA of the CDR3: TGTGCCAGCAGTGACCCAGGGGGCGAAGGAGATACGCAGTATTTT.

This clonotype has a handful of counts. This chain connects TRBV24-1 to TRBJ2-7; D not certain. The germline CDR1 and CDR2 sequences are KGHDR and SFDVKD. This CDR3 spans 14 amino acids. Trimming stripped 3 bases from V and 2 bases from J, with 10 bases between. The CDR3 DNA follows: TGTGCCACCAGTGATACGGGCCGTGCCTACGAGCAGTACTTC. This codes for CATSDTGRAYEQYF.

This clonotype has only a few counts. The rearrangement joins TRBV29-1 to TRBJ2-1, with TRBD2 as a possible D gene (5 bases). V lost 1 base, J lost 3 bases, and 19 bases lay in between. The germline CDR1 and CDR2 sequences are SQVTM and ANQGSEA. The CDR3 spans 17 residues. CDR3 in DNA: TGCAGCGTTGAAGGAGGGCTAGCCCCAAGGGTCTACAATGAGCAGTTCTTC. Translation gives CSVEGGLAPRVYNEQFF.

For the CDR3, the DNA is TGTGCCAGCAGGGTCGTCGGGAGGAAATCAGAGACCCAGTACTTC. Protein product: CASRVVGRKSETQYF. The chain carries TRBV27 and TRBJ2-5; TRBD2 agrees at 7 bases. Unmatched junction bases numbered 11, after V lost 6 bases and J lost 4 bases. The CDR3 spans 15 residues. CDR1 is MNHEY and CDR2 is SMNVEV in the germline V gene (reference sequence).

The chain is built from TRBV2 and TRBJ2-1, with 8 bases aligning to TRBD2. Looked up from germline, CDR1 is SNHLY and CDR2 is FYNNEI. This CDR3 is built from 15 residues. V shed 7 bases and J 8 bases; nucleotides not matched to a gene: 13. CDR3 residues: CASTDSGTLIHEQFF. DNA for the CDR3: TGTGCCAGCACGGATAGCGGGACACTTATTCATGAGCAGTTCTTC.

This clonotype was recorded a few times. V gene TRBV20-1 combines with J gene TRBJ2-3; 13 bases are a match to TRBD2. Trimming cost V 3 bases and J 2 bases; bases outside gene matches: 11. Germline loops: CDR1 DFQATT, CDR2 SNEGSKA (reference sequence). The CDR3 runs 18 residues. CDR3 DNA sequence: TGCAGTGCTAGCTCACCGGGACTAGCGGGATACTTCACAGATACGCAGTATTTT. As protein: CSASSPGLAGYFTDTQYF.

The V call is TRBV20-1, the J call TRBJ2-5; D remains unclear. V lost 2 bases and J lost 2, with 9 bases in between. From germline, CDR1 is DFQATT and CDR2 SNEGSKA (reference sequence). The CDR3 runs 13 residues. This chain's CDR3 is CSARHASQETQYF. The CDR3 DNA reads as TGCAGTGCTAGACATGCGTCTCAAGAGACCCAGTACTTC.

This clonotype was found a few times. The chain joins TRBV6-1 to TRBJ2-4; D is possibly TRBD2 (5 bases). This CDR3 has 11 residues. Germline lookup yields CDR1 MNHNS and CDR2 SASEGT. Trimming took 7 bases from V and 7 from J, leaving 8 bases between them. DNA of the CDR3: TGTGCCAGCATCCGGGATAACATTCAGTACTTC. Protein: CASIRDNIQYF.

This clonotype was observed a few times. V usage is TRBV5-6 and J usage is TRBJ2-5; D possibly corresponds to TRBD2 (6 bases). The V end was cut by 5 bases, the J end by 3 bases, with 11 bases between. This CDR3 has 13 residues. Germline CDR1 is SGHDT and CDR2 is YYEEEE. DNA of the CDR3: TGTGCCAGCAGTAGGTGGGGGGAAGAGACCCAGTACTTC. Protein: CASSRWGEETQYF. The variable domain in full, completed from reference TRBV5-6 and TRBJ2-5, reads DAGVTQSPTHLIKTRGQQVTLRCSPKSGHDTVSWYQQALGQGPQFIFQYYEEEERQRGNFPDRFSGHQFPNYSSELNVNALLLGDSALYLCASSRWGEETQYFGPGTRLLVL.